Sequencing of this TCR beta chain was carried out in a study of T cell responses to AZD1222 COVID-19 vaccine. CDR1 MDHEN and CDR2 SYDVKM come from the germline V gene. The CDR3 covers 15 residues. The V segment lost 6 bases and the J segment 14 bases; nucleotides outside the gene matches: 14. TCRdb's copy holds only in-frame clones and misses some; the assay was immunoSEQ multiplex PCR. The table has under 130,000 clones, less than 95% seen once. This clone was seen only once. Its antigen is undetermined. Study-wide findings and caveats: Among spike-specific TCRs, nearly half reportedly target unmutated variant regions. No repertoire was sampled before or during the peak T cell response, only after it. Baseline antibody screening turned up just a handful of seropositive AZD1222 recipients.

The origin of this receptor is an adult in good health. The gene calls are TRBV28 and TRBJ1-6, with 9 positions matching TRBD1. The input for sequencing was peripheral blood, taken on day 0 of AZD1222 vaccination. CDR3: CASRPDRGSLWTLHF. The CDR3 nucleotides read TGTGCCAGCAGGCCTGACAGGGGGTCGCTCTGGACCCTCCACTTT.